This T cell receptor (beta chain) came from a study of blood T cells in healthy people across ages (dated by TCRdb to the mid-2010s). A note on the overall study: In model experiments, roughly one uniquely barcoded TCR beta cDNA molecule per two T cells was captured by template switching. To avoid experimental bias, donors of different ages were spread randomly across the sequencing lanes. The study measured age-related changes in TCR beta repertoire diversity using deep sequencing normalized with unique cDNA molecular identifiers. Two additional independent replicas of 1 million unique cDNA reads from the same blood draw were analyzed for two donors (one aged 18 to 30 and one aged 80 or older). Donors were grouped into four age groups: young (average approximately 16 years), middle-aged (39), aged (around 60) and long-lived (over 80). The investigation overall reported the following: Compared with the aged group, more naive CD4+ T cells, fewer expanded clones and increased TCR diversity were shown by the long-lived group, suggesting age selection. Observed TCR beta diversity per million T cells fell roughly linearly with age, and a significant reduction was already apparent by age roughly 40. Because profiling used bulk unsorted PBMCs, naive and antigen-experienced compartments could not be compared conclusively. A strong correlation was found between observed TCR beta diversity and the percentage of naive T cells measured by flow cytometry. Estimates of total diversity based on one million sequenced T cells were regarded as lower bounds and as underestimates. The CMV infection status of donors was not known, potentially confounding age-related changes in expanded clonotypes.

In regard to this clonotype: No cognate antigen has been identified for it. No per-base quality is available; no much larger clone lies one base away.

The roughly 39 donors, aged 6 to 90 years, were systemically healthy Caucasian individuals from Russia. Each donor gave ten milliliters of peripheral blood, collected into EDTA-treated Vacutainer tubes. Ficoll-Paque density-gradient centrifugation was used to isolate PBMCs, with at least 6.5 million per sample. Total RNA was extracted from PBMCs with Trizol reagent, with at least 6 micrograms obtained per sample. For every donor, flow cytometry on a PBMC aliquot measured the percentage of naive CD45RAhigh/CD27high T cells. Library creation used 5' RACE. TCRdb names Illumina HiSeq 2500 as the instrument used. A second PCR of 7 to 11 cycles was run with a J-beta primer mix and a sample-barcoded 5' primer. Each TCR beta cDNA molecule received a unique molecular identifier from a template-switch 5' adaptor carrying 12 random nucleotides. At least 2.5 million CDR3-containing paired-end reads were obtained from each sample. First-strand cDNA was synthesized from all RNA with the Mint cDNA synthesis kit, primed by a TRBC-specific oligonucleotide. Following uracil-DNA glycosylase treatment, a first 18-cycle PCR with universal primers M1SS and BC2_uni_R was performed on all cDNA. The study's processing was this. Each sample was normalized by randomly selecting 1 million high-quality reads, each carrying a distinct molecular identifier. Instead of being binned into consensus sequences, reads with shared molecular identifiers were discarded. MiTCR, run with a Q25 quality threshold and the strictest error-elimination algorithm, handled CDR3 identification, clonotype clustering and error correction. A nonparametric unseen species model with Euler transformation was used to estimate lower-bound total TCR beta diversity. The raw public data were reprocessed by TCRdb itself: fastp quality trimming at Q25, MiXCR clonotype calling, in-frame beta chains only. Entries are consolidated by CDR3 protein sequence, retaining the most common genes and DNA. TCRdb, rather than the study authors, made the V and J calls. The sample records approximately 810,000 distinct CDR3 sequences, about 34% of which are singletons. The top ten clones comprise 10% to 15% of the sample.

Sequenced material: blood. The clonotype comes from a man in his late teens or twenties in good health.

The CDR3 protein: CASSEKRATEAFF. In nucleotides, the sequence is TGCGCCAGCAGTGAGAAGAGGGCCACTGAAGCTTTCTTT. The rearrangement joined TRBV10-2 to TRBJ1-1, with the identity of the D gene unclear. Including the terminal cysteine and phenylalanine, the CDR3 comprises 13 residues. CDR3 DNA is the only sequence kept; it has 39 bases, read in frame from the first base. Looking up the germline V gene yields CDR1 WSHSY and CDR2 SAAADI. V is clipped by 2 bases and J by 4 bases, and the sequence between their germline boundaries is 8 bases long.